Below, one T cell receptor beta chain is given with its context. The length of the CDR3 is 13 residues. The V gene end was trimmed by 6 bases and the J gene end by 7 bases; junction bases not matched to a gene: 5. In germline, CDR1 is MNHEY, CDR2 SVGAGI. The source of the sample is a study of blood T cell repertoires in COVID-19. Overall study: Italy, Spain and the United States were the sources of the convalescent and acute COVID-19 samples. Sample material is recorded as cDNA or gDNA derived from T cells, B-cell-depleted T cells, or PBMCs.

The authors' processing: Amplification from reference gene primers served as the basis for estimated nucleated cell counts. Here immunoSEQ multiplex PCR was the method, and the copy in TCRdb shows in-frame clones only, minus some. The V and J calls and clone size are taken from that table; D and trimming were inferred from the DNA. The table shows more than 150,000 clones, with 86% occurring only once. The sequencing sample was made of peripheral blood. This chain uses TRBV6-5 with TRBJ1-2; 10 nucleotides align to TRBD1. The TCR was taken from a man aged 55 to 70 with acute or convalescent COVID-19. CDR3 in amino acids: CASRPGQGFGYTF. DNA of the CDR3: TGTGCCAGCAGGCCGGGACAGGGGTTTGGCTACACCTTC.